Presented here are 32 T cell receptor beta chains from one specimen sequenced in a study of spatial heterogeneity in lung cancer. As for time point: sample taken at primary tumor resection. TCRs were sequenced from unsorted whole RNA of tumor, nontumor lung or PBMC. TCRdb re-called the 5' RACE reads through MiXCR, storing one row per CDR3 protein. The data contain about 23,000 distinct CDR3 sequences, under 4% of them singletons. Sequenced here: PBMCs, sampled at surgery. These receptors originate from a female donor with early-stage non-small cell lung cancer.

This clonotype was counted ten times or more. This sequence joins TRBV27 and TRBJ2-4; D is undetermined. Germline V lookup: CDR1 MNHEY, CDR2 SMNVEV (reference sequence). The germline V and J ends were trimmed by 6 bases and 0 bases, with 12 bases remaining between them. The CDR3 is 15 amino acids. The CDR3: CASSLSAIAKNIQYF. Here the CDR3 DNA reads TGTGCCAGCAGCCTTTCGGCCATAGCCAAAAACATTCAGTACTTC.

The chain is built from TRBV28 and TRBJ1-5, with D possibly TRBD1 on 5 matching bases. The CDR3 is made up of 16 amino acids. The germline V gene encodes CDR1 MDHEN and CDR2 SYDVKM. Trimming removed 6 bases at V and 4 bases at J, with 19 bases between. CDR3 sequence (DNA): TGTGCCAGCAGCCTACAGAGGACAAGGCTTAATCAGCCCCAGCATTTT. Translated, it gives CASSLQRTRLNQPQHF.

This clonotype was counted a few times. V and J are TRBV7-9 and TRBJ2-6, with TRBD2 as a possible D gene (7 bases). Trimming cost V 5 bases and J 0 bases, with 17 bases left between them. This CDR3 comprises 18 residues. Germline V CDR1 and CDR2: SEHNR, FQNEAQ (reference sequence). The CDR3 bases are TGTGCCAGCAGCCAAGGGGGGGGGTCCCACTCTGGGGCCAACGTCCTGACTTTC. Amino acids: CASSQGGGSHSGANVLTF.

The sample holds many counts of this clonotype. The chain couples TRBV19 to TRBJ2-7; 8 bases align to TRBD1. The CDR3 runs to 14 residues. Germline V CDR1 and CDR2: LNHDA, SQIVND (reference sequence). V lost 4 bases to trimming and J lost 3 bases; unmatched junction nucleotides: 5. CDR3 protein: CASSSGQGGYEQYF. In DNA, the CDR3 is TGTGCCAGTAGTAGTGGACAGGGAGGCTACGAGCAGTACTTC.

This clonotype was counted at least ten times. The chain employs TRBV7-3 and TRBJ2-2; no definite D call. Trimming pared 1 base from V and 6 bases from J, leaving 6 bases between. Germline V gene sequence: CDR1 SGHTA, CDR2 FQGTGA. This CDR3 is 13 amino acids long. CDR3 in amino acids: CASSLKDAGELFF. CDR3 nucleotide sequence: TGTGCCAGCAGCTTAAAGGATGCCGGGGAGCTGTTTTTT.

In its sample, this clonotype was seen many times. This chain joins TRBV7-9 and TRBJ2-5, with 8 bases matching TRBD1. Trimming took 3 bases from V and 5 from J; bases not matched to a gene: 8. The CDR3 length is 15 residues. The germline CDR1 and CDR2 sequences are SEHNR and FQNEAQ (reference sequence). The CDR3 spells CASSFRQGARETQYF. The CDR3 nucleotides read TGTGCCAGCAGCTTTCGGCAGGGGGCGCGGGAGACCCAGTACTTC.

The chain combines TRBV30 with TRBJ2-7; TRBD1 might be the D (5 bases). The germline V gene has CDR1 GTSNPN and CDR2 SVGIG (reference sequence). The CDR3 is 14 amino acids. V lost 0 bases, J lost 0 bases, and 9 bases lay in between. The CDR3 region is CAWSVLDNSYEQYF. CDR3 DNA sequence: TGTGCCTGGAGTGTACTGGACAACTCCTACGAGCAGTACTTC.

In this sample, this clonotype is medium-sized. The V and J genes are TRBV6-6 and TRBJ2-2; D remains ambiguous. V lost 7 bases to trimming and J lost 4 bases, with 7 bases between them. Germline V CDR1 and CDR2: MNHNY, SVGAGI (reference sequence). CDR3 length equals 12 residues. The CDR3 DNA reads TGTGCCAGCAACTACTTCACCGGGGAGCTGTTTTTT. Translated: CASNYFTGELFF.

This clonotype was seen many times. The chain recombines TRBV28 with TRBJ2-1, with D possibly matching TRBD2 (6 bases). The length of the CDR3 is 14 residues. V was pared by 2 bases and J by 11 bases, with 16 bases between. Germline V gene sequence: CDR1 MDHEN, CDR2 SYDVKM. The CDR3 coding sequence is TGTGCCAGCAGTTTAATTGCCAGGGAGGAAAAGCAGTTCTTC. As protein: CASSLIAREEKQFF.

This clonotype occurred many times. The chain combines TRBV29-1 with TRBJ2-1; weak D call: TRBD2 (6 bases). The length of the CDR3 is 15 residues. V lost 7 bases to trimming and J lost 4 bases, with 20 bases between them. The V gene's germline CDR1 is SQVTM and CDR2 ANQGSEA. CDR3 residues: CSAQTAGSLYNEQFF. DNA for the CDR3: TGCAGCGCCCAAACGGCGGGATCTCTTTACAATGAGCAGTTCTTC.

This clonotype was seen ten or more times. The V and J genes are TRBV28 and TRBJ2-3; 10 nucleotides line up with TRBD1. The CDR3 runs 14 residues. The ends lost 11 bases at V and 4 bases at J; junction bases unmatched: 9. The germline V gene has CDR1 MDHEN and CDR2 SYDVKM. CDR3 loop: CAAWDRGSPDTQYF. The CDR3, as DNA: TGTGCCGCCTGGGACAGGGGAAGTCCAGATACGCAGTATTTT. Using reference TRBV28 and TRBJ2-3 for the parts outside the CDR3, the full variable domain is DVKVTQSSRYLVKRTGEKVFLECVQDMDHENMFWYRQDPGLGLRLIYFSYDVKMKEKGDIPEGYSVSREKKERFSLILESASTNQTSMYLCAAWDRGSPDTQYFGPGTRLTVL.

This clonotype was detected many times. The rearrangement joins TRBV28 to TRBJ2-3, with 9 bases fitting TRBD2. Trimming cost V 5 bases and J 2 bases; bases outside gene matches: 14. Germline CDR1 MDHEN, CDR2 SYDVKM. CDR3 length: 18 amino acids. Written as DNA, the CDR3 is TGTGCCAGCAGTCCCACGGGACTAGCCTTAGAAGCCACAGATACGCAGTATTTT. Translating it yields CASSPTGLALEATDTQYF.

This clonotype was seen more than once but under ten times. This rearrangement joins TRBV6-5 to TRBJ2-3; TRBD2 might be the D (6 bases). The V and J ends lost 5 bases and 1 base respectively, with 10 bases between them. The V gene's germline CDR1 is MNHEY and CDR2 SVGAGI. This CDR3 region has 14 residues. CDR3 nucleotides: TGTGCCAGCAGTCGGGGGTGGGGCACAGATACGCAGTATTTT. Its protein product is CASSRGWGTDTQYF.

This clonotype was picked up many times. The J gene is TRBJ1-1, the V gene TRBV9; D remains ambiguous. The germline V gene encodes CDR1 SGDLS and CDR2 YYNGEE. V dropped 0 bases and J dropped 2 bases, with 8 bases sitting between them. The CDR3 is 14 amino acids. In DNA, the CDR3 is TGTGCCAGCAGCGTAGATGGAGAAAACACTGAAGCTTTCTTT. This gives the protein CASSVDGENTEAFF.

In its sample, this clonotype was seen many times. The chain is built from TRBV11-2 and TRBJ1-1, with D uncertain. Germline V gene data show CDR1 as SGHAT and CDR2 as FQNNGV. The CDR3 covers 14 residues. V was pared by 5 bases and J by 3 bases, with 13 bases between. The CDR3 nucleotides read TGTGCCAGCAGCGCGGCGGGGTCCGACACTGAAGCTTTCTTT. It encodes CASSAAGSDTEAFF.

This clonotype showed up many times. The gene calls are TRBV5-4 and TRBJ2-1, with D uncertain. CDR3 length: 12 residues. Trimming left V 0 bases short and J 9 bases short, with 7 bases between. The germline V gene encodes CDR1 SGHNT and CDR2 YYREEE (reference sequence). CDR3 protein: CASSLGLIEQFF. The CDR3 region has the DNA TGTGCCAGCAGCTTGGGGCTTATTGAGCAGTTCTTC. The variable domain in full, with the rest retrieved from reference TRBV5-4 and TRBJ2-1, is ETGVTQSPTHLIKTRGQQVTLRCSSQSGHNTVSWYQQALGQGPQFIFQYYREEENGRGNFPPRFSGLQFPNYSSELNVNALELDDSALYLCASSLGLIEQFFGPGTRLTVL.

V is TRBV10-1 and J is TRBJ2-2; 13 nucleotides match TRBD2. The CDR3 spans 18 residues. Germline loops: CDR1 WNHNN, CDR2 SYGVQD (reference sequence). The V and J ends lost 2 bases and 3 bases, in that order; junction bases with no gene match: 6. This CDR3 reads CASSEGTSGNVDTGELFF. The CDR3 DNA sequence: TGCGCCAGCAGTGAGGGGACTAGCGGGAACGTTGACACCGGGGAGCTGTTTTTT.

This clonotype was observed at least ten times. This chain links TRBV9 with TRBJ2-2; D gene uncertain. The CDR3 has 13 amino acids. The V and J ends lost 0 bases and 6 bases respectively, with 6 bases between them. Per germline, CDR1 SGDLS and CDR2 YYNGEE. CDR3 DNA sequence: TGTGCCAGCAGCGTAGAGACACCCGGGGAGCTGTTTTTT. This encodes CASSVETPGELFF.

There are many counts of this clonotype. The CDR3 here is CASSSPSRNEQFF. CDR3 DNA: TGTGCCAGCAGCTCCCCCTCGCGTAATGAGCAGTTCTTC. The V call is TRBV11-3, the J call TRBJ2-1; D call uncertain. The CDR3 length is 13 residues. Germline V CDR1 and CDR2: SGHNT, YENEEA. V was clipped by 4 bases and J by 7 bases, with 11 bases between them.

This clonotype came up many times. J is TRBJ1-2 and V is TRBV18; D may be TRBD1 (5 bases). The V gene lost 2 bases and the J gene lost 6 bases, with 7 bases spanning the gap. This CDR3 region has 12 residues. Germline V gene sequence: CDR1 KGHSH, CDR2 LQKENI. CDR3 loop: CASSPAGNGYTF. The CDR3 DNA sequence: TGTGCCAGCTCACCAGCAGGGAATGGCTACACCTTC.

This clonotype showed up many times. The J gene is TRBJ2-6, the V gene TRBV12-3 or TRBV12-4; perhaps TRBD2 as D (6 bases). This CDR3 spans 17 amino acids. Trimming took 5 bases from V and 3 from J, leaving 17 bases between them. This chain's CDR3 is CASSSFRGGVGANVLTF. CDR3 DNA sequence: TGTGCCAGCAGTAGTTTTCGGGGAGGAGTTGGGGCCAACGTCCTGACTTTC.

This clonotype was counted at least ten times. The CDR3 bases are TGTGCCAGCAGGCGCGTGAGCGATGGGGCCAACGTCCTGACTTTC. It codes for CASRRVSDGANVLTF. The chain recombines TRBV6-5 with TRBJ2-6; no definite D call. There are 15 residues in the CDR3. V was shortened by 6 bases and J by 3 bases, with 12 bases between the two germline ends. Germline lookup yields CDR1 MNHEY and CDR2 SVGAGI.

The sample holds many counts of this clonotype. CDR3 DNA sequence: TGTGCCAGCAGTGAATGGGGCCGGGATTCCTACGAGCAGTACTTC. The encoded protein is CASSEWGRDSYEQYF. This chain uses TRBV25-1 with TRBJ2-7; possibly TRBD1 or TRBD2 for D (5 bases each). This CDR3 has 15 amino acids. Between the trimmed V and J ends, which lost 1 base and 1 base, there was a span of 11 bases. CDR1 and CDR2 from the germline V gene are MGHDK and SYGVNS.

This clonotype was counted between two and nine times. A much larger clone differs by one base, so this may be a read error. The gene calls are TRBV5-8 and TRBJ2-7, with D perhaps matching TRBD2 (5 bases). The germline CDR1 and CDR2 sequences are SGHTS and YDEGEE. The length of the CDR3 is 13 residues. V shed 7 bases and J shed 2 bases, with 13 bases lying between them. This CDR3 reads CASRGQEAYEQYF. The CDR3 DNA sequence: TGTGCCAGCCGAGGGCAGGAGGCCTACGAGCAGTACTTC.

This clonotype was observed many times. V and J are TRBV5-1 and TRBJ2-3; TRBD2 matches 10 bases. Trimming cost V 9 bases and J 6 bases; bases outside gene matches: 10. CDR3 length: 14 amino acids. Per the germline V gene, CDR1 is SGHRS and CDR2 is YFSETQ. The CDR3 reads CATNSGRPGDTQYF. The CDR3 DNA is TGCGCCACCAATAGCGGGAGGCCGGGGGATACGCAGTATTTT.

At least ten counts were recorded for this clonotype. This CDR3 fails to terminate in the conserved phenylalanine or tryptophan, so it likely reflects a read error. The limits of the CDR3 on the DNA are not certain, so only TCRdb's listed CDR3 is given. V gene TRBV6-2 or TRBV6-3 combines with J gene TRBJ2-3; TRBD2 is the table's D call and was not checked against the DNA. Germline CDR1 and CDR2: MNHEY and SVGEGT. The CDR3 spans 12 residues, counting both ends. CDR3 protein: CASSPVAGGGLL.

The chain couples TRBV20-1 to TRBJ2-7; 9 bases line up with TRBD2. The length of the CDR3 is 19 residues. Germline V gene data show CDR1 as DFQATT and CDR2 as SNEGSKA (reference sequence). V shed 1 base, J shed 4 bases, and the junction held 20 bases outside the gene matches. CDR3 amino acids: CSARGPISREGQSIYEQYF. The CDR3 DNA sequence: TGCAGTGCTAGAGGTCCAATTTCGCGGGAGGGCCAATCGATATACGAGCAGTACTTC.

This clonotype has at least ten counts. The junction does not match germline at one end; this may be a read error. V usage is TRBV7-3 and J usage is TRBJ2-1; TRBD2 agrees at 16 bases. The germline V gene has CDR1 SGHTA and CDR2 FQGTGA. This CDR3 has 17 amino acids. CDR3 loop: CASSVTGLAGGLVEQFF. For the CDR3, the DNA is TGTGCCAGCAGCGTAACGGGACTAGCGGGAGGGTTGGTTGAGCAGTTCTTC.

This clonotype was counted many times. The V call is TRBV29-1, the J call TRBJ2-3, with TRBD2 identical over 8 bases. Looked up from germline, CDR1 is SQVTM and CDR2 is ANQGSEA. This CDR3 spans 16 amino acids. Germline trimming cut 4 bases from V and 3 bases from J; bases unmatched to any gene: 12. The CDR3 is CSVAGLAGKETDTQYF. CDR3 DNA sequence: TGCAGCGTTGCGGGTTTAGCGGGAAAGGAGACAGATACGCAGTATTTT.

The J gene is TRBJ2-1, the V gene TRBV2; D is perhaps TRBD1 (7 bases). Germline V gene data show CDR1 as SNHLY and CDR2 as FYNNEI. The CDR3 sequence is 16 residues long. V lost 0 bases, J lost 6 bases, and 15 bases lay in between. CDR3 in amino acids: CASSEAGGTDRNEQFF. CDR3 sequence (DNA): TGTGCCAGCAGTGAAGCAGGCGGGACAGACCGCAATGAGCAGTTCTTC.

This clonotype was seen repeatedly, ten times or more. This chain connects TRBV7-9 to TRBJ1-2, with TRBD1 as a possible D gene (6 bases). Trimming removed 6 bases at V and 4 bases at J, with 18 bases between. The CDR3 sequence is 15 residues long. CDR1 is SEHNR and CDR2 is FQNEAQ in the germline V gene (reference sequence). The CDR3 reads CASRREGESVYGYTF. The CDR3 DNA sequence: TGTGCCAGCAGACGTGAGGGGGAATCGGTCTATGGCTACACCTTC.

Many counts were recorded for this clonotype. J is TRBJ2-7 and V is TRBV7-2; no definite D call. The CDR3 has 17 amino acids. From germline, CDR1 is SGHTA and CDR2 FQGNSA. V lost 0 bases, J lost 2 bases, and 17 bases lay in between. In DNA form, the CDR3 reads TGTGCCAGCAGCTTAGCGTATAGCCAGGTGAGGCCCTACGAGCAGTACTTC. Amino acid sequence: CASSLAYSQVRPYEQYF.